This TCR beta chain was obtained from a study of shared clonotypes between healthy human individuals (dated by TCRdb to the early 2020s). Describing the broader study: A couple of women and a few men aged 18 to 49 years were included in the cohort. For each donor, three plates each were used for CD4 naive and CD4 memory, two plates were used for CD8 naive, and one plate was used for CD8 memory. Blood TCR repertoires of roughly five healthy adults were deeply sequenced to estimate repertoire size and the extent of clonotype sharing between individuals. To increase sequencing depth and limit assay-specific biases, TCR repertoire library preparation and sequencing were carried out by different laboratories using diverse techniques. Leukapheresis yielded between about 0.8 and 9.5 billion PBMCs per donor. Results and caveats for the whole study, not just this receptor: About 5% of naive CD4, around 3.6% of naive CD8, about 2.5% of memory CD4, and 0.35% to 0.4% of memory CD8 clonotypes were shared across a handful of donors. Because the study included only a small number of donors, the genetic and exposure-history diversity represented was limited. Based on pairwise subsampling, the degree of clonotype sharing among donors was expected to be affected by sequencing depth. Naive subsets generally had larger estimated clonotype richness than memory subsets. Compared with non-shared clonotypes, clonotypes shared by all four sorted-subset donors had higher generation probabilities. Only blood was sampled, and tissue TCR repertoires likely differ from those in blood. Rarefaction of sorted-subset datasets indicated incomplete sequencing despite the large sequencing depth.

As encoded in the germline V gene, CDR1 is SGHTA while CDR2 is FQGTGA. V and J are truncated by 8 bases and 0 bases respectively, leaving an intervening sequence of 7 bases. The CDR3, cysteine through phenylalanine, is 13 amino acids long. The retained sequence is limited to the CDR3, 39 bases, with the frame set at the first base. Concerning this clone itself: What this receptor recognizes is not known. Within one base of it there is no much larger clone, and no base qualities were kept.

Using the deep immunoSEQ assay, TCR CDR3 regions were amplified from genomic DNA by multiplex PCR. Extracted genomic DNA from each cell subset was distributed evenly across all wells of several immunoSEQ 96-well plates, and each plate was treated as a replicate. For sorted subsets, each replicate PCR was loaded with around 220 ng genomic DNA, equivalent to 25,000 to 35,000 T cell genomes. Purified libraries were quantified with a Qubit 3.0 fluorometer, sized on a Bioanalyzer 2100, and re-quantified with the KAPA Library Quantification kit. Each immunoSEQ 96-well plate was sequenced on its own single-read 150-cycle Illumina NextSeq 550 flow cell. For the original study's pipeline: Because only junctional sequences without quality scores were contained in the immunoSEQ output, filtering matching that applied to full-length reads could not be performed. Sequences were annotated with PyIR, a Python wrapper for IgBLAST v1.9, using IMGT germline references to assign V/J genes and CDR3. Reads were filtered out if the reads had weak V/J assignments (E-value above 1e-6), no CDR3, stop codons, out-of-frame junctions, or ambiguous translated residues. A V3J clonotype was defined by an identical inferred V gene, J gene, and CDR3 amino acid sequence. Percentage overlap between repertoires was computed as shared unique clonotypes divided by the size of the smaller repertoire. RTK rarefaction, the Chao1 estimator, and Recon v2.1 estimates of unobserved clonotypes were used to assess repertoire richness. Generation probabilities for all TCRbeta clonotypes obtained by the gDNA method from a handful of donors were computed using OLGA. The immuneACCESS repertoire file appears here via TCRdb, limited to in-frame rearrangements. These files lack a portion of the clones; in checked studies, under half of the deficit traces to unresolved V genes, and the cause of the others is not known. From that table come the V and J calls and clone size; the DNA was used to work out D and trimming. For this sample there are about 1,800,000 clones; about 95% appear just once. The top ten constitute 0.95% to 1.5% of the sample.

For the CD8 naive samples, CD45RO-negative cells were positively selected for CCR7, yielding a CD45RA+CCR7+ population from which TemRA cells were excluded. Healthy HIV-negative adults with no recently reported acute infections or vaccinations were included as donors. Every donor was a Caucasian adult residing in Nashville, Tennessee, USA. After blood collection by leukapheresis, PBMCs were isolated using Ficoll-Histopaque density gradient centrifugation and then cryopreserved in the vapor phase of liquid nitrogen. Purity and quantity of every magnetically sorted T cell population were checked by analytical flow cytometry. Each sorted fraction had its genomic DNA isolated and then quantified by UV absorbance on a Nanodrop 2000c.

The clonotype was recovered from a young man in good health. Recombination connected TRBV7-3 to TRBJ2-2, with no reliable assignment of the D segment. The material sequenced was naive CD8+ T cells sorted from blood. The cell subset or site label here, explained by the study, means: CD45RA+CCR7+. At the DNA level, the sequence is TGTGCCAGCGAACAGCCGAACACCGGGGAGCTGTTTTTT. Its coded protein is CASEQPNTGELFF.